This T cell receptor (beta chain) was observed in a study of T cell responses to AZD1222 COVID-19 vaccine. Some clones are missing from TCRdb's copy, which holds only in-frame ones; the method was immunoSEQ multiplex PCR. The data hold roughly 120,000 clones, with about 86% observed a single time. In germline, CDR1 is MNHEY, CDR2 SVGAGI. V shed 6 bases and J shed 4 bases, with 15 bases lying between them. The CDR3 loop spans 14 amino acids. This clone was observed a few times. The chain links TRBV6-5 to TRBJ1-2; D is ambiguous. Here the sequenced sample was peripheral blood, taken on day 0 of AZD1222 vaccination. The receptor comes from an adult in good health. CDR3 residues: CASRPSSSTYGYTF. CDR3 DNA: TGTGCCAGCAGGCCTTCGAGCAGCACCTATGGCTACACCTTC.